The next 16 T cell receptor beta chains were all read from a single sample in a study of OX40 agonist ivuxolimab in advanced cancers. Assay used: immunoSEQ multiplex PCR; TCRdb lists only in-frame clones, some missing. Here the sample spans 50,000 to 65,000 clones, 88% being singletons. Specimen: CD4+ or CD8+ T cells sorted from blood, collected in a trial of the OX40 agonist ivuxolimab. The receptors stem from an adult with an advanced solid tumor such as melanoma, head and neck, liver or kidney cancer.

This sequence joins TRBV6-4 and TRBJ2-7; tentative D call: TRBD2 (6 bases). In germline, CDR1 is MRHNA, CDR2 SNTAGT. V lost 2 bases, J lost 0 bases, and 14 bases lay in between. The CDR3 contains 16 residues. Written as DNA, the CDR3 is TGTGCCAGCAGTGACCCCGGGAGCGTTCGCTCCTACGAGCAGTACTTC. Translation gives CASSDPGSVRSYEQYF.

DNA for the CDR3: TGTGCCAGCAGTAGCGGGGGGGCGAACACCGGGGAGCTGTTTTTT. This encodes CASSSGGANTGELFF. The rearrangement joins TRBV28 to TRBJ2-2; 10 bases align to TRBD2. This CDR3 comprises 15 residues. CDR1 is MDHEN and CDR2 is SYDVKM in the germline V gene. Germline trimming cut 5 bases from V and 0 bases from J; bases unmatched to any gene: 0.

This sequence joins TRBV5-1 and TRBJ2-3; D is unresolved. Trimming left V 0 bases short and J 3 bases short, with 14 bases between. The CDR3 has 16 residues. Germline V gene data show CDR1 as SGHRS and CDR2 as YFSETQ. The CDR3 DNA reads TGCGCCAGCAGCTTGGAAGCAGGTTCGCTGACAGATACGCAGTATTTT. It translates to CASSLEAGSLTDTQYF.

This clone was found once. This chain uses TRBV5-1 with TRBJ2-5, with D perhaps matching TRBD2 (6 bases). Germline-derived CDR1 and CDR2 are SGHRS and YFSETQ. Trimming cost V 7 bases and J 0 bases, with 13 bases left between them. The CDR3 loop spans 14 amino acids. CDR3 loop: CASGRGMDQETQYF. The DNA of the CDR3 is TGCGCCAGCGGGCGGGGTATGGACCAAGAGACCCAGTACTTC.

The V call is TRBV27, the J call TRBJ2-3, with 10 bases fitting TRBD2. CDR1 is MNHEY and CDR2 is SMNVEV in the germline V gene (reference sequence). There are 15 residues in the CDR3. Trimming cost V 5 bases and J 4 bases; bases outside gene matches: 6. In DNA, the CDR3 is TGTGCCAGCAGTCTGGCAGCGGGAGGGCCAGATACGCAGTATTTT. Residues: CASSLAAGGPDTQYF.

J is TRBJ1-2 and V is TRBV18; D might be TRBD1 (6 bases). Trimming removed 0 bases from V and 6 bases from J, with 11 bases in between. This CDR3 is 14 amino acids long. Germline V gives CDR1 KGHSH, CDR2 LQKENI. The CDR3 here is CASSPPTGRDGYTF. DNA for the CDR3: TGTGCCAGCTCACCACCGACAGGCAGAGATGGCTACACCTTC.

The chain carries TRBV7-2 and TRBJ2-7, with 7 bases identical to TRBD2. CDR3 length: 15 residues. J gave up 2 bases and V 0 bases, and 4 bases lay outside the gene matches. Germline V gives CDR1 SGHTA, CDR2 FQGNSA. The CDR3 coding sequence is TGTGCCAGCAGCTTAGCCGGGGGGAGCACCTACGAGCAGTACTTC. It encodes CASSLAGGSTYEQYF.

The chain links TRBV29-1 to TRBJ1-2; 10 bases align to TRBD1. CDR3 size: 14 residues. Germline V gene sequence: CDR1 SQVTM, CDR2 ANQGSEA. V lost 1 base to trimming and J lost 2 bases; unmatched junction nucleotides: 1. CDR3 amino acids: CSVEGGQGNYGYTF. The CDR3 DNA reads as TGCAGCGTTGAAGGGGGACAGGGGAACTATGGCTACACCTTC. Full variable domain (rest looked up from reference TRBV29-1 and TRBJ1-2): SAVISQKPSRDICQRGTSLTIQCQVDSQVTMMFWYRQQPGQSLTLIATANQGSEATYESGFVIDKFPISRPNLTFSTLTVSNMSPEDSSIYLCSVEGGQGNYGYTFGSGTRLTVV.

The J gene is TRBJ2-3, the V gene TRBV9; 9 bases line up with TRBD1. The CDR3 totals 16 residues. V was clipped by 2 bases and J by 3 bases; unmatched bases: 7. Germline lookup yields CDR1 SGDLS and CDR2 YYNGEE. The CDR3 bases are TGTGCCAGCAGCGTCACCGGGACAGGGACTACAGATACGCAGTATTTT. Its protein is CASSVTGTGTTDTQYF.

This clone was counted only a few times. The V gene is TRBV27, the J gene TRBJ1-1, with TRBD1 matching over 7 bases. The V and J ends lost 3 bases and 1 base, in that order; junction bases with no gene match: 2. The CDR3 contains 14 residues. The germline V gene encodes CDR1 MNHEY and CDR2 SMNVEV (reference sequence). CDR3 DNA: TGTGCCAGCAGTTTGGGACAGAAGAACACTGAAGCTTTCTTT. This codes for CASSLGQKNTEAFF.

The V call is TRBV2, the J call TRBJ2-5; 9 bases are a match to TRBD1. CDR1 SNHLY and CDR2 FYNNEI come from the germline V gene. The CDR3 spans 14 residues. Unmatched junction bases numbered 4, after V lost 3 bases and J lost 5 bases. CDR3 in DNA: TGTGCCAGCAGTGAGCTGACAGGGGGGGAGACCCAGTACTTC. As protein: CASSELTGGETQYF.

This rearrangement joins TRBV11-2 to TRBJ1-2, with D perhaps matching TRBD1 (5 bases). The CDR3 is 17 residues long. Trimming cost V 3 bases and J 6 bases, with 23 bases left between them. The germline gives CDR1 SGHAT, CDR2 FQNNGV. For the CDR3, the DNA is TGTGCCAGCAGCTTGATACTATCGACGGGGGTAGAGGATGGCTACACCTTC. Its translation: CASSLILSTGVEDGYTF.

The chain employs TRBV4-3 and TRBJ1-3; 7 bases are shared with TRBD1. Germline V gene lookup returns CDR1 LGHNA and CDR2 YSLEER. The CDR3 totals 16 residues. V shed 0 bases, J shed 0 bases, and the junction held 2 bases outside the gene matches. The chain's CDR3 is CASSQERQGSGNTIYF. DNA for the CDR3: TGCGCCAGCAGCCAAGAGAGACAGGGCTCTGGAAACACCATATATTTT.

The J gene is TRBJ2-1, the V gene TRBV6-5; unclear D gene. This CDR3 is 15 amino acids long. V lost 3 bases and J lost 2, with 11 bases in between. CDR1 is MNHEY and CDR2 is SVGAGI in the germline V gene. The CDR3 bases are TGTGCCAGCAGTTATCGACCTCAAACCTACAATGAGCAGTTCTTC. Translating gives CASSYRPQTYNEQFF.

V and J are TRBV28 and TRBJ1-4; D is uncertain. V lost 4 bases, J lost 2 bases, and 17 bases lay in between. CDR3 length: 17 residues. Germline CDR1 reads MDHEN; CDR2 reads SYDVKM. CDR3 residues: CASSWTETIWTNEKLFF. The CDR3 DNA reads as TGTGCCAGCAGTTGGACCGAGACAATTTGGACTAATGAAAAACTGTTTTTT.

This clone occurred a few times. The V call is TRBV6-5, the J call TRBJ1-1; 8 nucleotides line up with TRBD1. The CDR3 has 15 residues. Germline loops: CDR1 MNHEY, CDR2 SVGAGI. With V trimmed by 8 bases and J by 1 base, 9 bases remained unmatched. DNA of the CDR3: TGTGCCAGCTCGACAGGGGACATATGGAACACTGAAGCTTTCTTT. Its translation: CASSTGDIWNTEAFF.